These 30 T cell receptor beta chains were sequenced from one sample in a study of shared clonotypes between healthy human individuals. Profiling relied on immunoSEQ multiplex PCR, and the TCRdb table lists in-frame clones only, not all of them. The table records about 1,500,000 clones, around 97% of them present only once. The sample was naive CD4+ T cells sorted from blood. Subset denoted: CD45RA+ positively selected. Source of these receptors: a man younger than 45 in good health.

The rearrangement links TRBV19 to TRBJ1-5, with D tentatively TRBD1 (6 bases). The CDR3 length is 18 residues. Trimming pared 5 bases from V and 4 bases from J, leaving 24 bases between. Germline CDR1 and CDR2: LNHDA and SQIVND (reference sequence). The CDR3 spells CASSSGERRGAKNQPQHF. The CDR3 DNA reads as TGTGCCAGTAGTTCAGGTGAGCGGCGGGGGGCGAAGAATCAGCCCCAGCATTTT.

The rearrangement joins TRBV2 to TRBJ2-2, with D unclear. The V gene lost 7 bases and the J gene lost 6 bases, with 15 bases spanning the gap. This CDR3 contains 14 residues. CDR1 and CDR2 (germline): SNHLY, FYNNEI. The CDR3 loop is CASIKSSVAGELFF. CDR3 DNA: TGTGCCAGCATTAAGTCCAGCGTTGCCGGGGAGCTGTTTTTT. The full variable domain, its missing parts supplied by reference TRBV2 and TRBJ2-2, is EPEVTQTPSHQVTQMGQEVILRCVPISNHLYFYWYRQILGQKVEFLVSFYNNEISEKSEIFDDQFSVERPDGSNFTLKIRSTKLEDSAMYFCASIKSSVAGELFFGEGSRLTVL.

The chain employs TRBV5-8 and TRBJ2-6; D tentatively reads TRBD1 or TRBD2 (5 bases each). Germline-derived CDR1 and CDR2 are SGHTS and YDEGEE. Trimming removed 7 bases from V and 3 bases from J, with 14 bases in between. This CDR3 contains 15 residues. The CDR3 loop reads CASRRGANGANVLTF. The DNA of the CDR3 is TGTGCCAGCCGGCGAGGGGCCAATGGGGCCAACGTCCTGACTTTC.

This sequence joins TRBV9 and TRBJ2-1; a possible D gene is TRBD1 (6 bases). Germline CDR1 is SGDLS and CDR2 is YYNGEE. Between the trimmed V and J ends, which lost 4 bases and 0 bases, there was a span of 14 bases. The CDR3 is 16 amino acids. The CDR3 is CASSPVGGASYNEQFF. The CDR3 DNA follows: TGTGCCAGCAGCCCTGTAGGGGGAGCCTCCTACAATGAGCAGTTCTTC.

The chain has TRBV9 and TRBJ2-1; D might be TRBD2 (6 bases). The V end lost 0 bases, the J end lost 0 bases, and 13 bases lay between the germline ends. The CDR3 spans 17 residues. Per germline, CDR1 SGDLS and CDR2 YYNGEE. This CDR3 reads CASSVEPAGSSYNEQFF. For the CDR3, the DNA is TGTGCCAGCAGCGTAGAGCCAGCGGGTAGCTCCTACAATGAGCAGTTCTTC.

This sequence joins TRBV9 and TRBJ2-5, with TRBD2 identical over 11 bases. Germline CDR1 SGDLS, CDR2 YYNGEE. Trimming cost V 0 bases and J 4 bases; bases outside gene matches: 8. There are 17 residues in the CDR3. CDR3 sequence: CASSVGIAGGNVETQYF. For the CDR3, the DNA is TGTGCCAGCAGCGTAGGAATAGCGGGAGGGAATGTAGAGACCCAGTACTTC.

CDR3 amino acids: CASSLGAGTGDGEQYF. CDR3 DNA: TGTGCCAGCAGCTTAGGGGCCGGGACAGGGGACGGCGAGCAGTACTTC. The V gene is TRBV7-6, the J gene TRBJ2-7; the match to TRBD1 covers 10 bases. Germline V CDR1 and CDR2: SGHVS, FNYEAQ. The CDR3 loop spans 16 amino acids. Unmatched junction bases numbered 9, after V lost 1 base and J lost 6 bases.

The chain recombines TRBV28 with TRBJ1-5; D is perhaps TRBD1 (5 bases). Germline CDR1 MDHEN, CDR2 SYDVKM. The CDR3 spans 14 residues. V lost 4 bases to trimming and J lost 9 bases, with 16 bases between them. The DNA of the CDR3 is TGTGCCAGCAGTTACACAGGCATCCGGGGGCCCCAGCATTTT. Amino acid sequence: CASSYTGIRGPQHF.

This clone was counted a few times. V gene TRBV2 combines with J gene TRBJ2-1; D ambiguous. The V end lost 11 bases, the J end lost 6 bases, and 11 bases lay between the germline ends. The CDR3 consists of 11 residues. Germline V gene lookup returns CDR1 SNHLY and CDR2 FYNNEI. CDR3 sequence (DNA): TGTGCCTTGGCAGGTTTCAATGAGCAGTTCTTC. This gives the protein CALAGFNEQFF.

Only a few counts were recorded for this clone. The chain carries TRBV7-2 and TRBJ2-7; D gene uncertain. The V and J ends lost 4 bases and 3 bases respectively, with 7 bases between them. CDR3 length equals 12 residues. Germline CDR1 is SGHTA and CDR2 is FQGNSA. Here the CDR3 reads CASSSDNYEQYF. CDR3 bases: TGTGCCAGCAGCTCCGACAACTACGAGCAGTACTTC.

V and J are TRBV18 and TRBJ2-5, with D perhaps given as TRBD1 or TRBD2 (5 bases each). Trimming shortened V by 2 bases and J by 4 bases, and 17 bases separated the two germline ends. Germline V gene lookup returns CDR1 KGHSH and CDR2 LQKENI. This CDR3 spans 16 amino acids. CDR3 nucleotides: TGTGCCAGCTCACCAGGACCGGGACGACCGGGAGAGACCCAGTACTTC. It encodes CASSPGPGRPGETQYF.

The chain has TRBV5-1 and TRBJ2-3; 13 nucleotides agree with TRBD2. The J segment lost 0 bases and the V segment lost 3 bases, leaving 7 bases of the junction unmatched. Per germline, CDR1 SGHRS and CDR2 YFSETQ. The CDR3 has 18 residues. The CDR3 nucleotides are TGCGCCAGCAGCTACGGGACTAGCGGGACGTTTAGCACAGATACGCAGTATTTT. Its translation: CASSYGTSGTFSTDTQYF.

The chain is built from TRBV7-2 and TRBJ2-1; D tentatively fits TRBD1 or TRBD2 (6 bases each). This CDR3 spans 14 amino acids. Germline V gene data show CDR1 as SGHTA and CDR2 as FQGNSA. Trimming took 3 bases from V and 10 from J, leaving 16 bases between them. In DNA, the CDR3 is TGTGCCAGCAGCTTTTTAATAGGGGGGAACGAGCAGTTCTTC. Translated, it gives CASSFLIGGNEQFF. The whole variable domain, remainder taken from reference TRBV7-2 and TRBJ2-1, is GAGVSQSPSNKVTEKGKDVELRCDPISGHTALYWYRQSLGQGLEFLIYFQGNSAPDKSGLPSDRFSAERTGGSVSTLTIQRTQQEDSAVYLCASSFLIGGNEQFFGPGTRLTVL.

V and J are TRBV5-8 and TRBJ2-7; no clear D. Per germline, CDR1 SGHTS and CDR2 YDEGEE. This CDR3 contains 15 residues. Trimming pared 2 bases from V and 2 bases from J, leaving 14 bases between. The CDR3 DNA reads TGTGCCAGCAGCTTTGGGATTTTGGTTACCTACGAGCAGTACTTC. Translation: CASSFGILVTYEQYF.

This chain connects TRBV7-2 to TRBJ2-7, with D possibly matching TRBD2 (6 bases). The germline V gene encodes CDR1 SGHTA and CDR2 FQGNSA. Trimming shortened V by 1 base and J by 6 bases, and 13 bases separated the two germline ends. The CDR3 is made up of 14 amino acids. Written as DNA, the CDR3 is TGTGCCAGCAGCTTAGTGTCGGGGGTCGGCGAGCAGTACTTC. It encodes CASSLVSGVGEQYF.

In regard to this clone: The sample holds other DNA sequences that translate to the same CDR3. This chain uses TRBV5-1 with TRBJ2-1; tentatively, D is TRBD1 (5 bases). CDR1 is SGHRS, CDR2 YFSETQ, per germline. The V end was cut by 0 bases, the J end by 5 bases, with 9 bases between. This CDR3 is built from 14 residues. In nucleotides, the CDR3 is TGCGCCAGCAGCTTGGGTGACAGAGACAATGAGCAGTTCTTC. It codes for CASSLGDRDNEQFF.

The J gene is TRBJ2-7, the V gene TRBV28, with 12 bases lining up with TRBD2. The CDR3 spans 17 residues. CDR1 and CDR2 from the germline V gene are MDHEN and SYDVKM. V lost 6 bases to trimming and J lost 11 bases; unmatched junction nucleotides: 20. The CDR3 protein is CASSPNTGLAGLAPEYF. CDR3 bases: TGTGCCAGCAGCCCTAATACGGGACTAGCGGGCCTCGCGCCGGAGTACTTC. Supplemented by reference TRBV28 and TRBJ2-7, the full variable domain reads DVKVTQSSRYLVKRTGEKVFLECVQDMDHENMFWYRQDPGLGLRLIYFSYDVKMKEKGDIPEGYSVSREKKERFSLILESASTNQTSMYLCASSPNTGLAGLAPEYFGPGTRLTVT.

The rearrangement joins TRBV27 to TRBJ2-1; no clear D gene. Per germline, CDR1 MNHEY and CDR2 SMNVEV (reference sequence). CDR3 length: 16 amino acids. V was pared by 4 bases and J by 5 bases, with 18 bases between. The CDR3 coding sequence is TGTGCCAGCAGTTCCTGGGTTTTAGGGATCGACAATGAGCAGTTCTTC. This codes for CASSSWVLGIDNEQFF.

J is TRBJ1-2 and V is TRBV15; TRBD1 might be the D (6 bases). V was pared by 2 bases and J by 5 bases, with 9 bases between. The germline CDR1 and CDR2 sequences are LNHNV and YYDKDF (reference sequence). This CDR3 has 13 residues. The CDR3 coding sequence is TGTGCCACCAGCAGACCAGACAGGTATGGCTACACCTTC. Translation: CATSRPDRYGYTF. The complete variable domain, with remaining parts taken from reference TRBV15 and TRBJ1-2, reads DAMVIQNPRYQVTQFGKPVTLSCSQTLNHNVMYWYQQKSSQAPKLLFHYYDKDFNNEADTPDNFQSRRPNTSFCFLDIRSPGLGDTAMYLCATSRPDRYGYTFGSGTRLTVV.

As regards this clone: Additional DNA sequences in this sample encode the identical CDR3. The rearrangement uses TRBV7-9 and TRBJ2-3; TRBD1 is a possible D gene (6 bases). The germline gives CDR1 SEHNR, CDR2 FQNEAQ (reference sequence). The CDR3 is 14 residues long. Deletions cut 3 bases from V and 1 base from J, with 8 bases between. This CDR3 is CASSLDSRTDTQYF. The CDR3 DNA sequence: TGTGCCAGCAGCTTGGACAGCCGCACAGATACGCAGTATTTT.

This clone has only one observation. This chain uses TRBV29-1 with TRBJ1-1, with TRBD1 matching over 9 bases. V lost 4 bases, J lost 2 bases, and 5 bases stayed unmatched. The CDR3 covers 14 residues. Germline V lookup: CDR1 SQVTM, CDR2 ANQGSEA. The CDR3 spells CSVVRTGANTEAFF. The CDR3 DNA sequence: TGCAGCGTTGTTCGGACAGGGGCTAACACTGAAGCTTTCTTT.

The chain links TRBV7-9 to TRBJ2-3; D call uncertain. The germline gives CDR1 SEHNR, CDR2 FQNEAQ (reference sequence). V lost 1 base and J 3 bases, leaving 17 bases between the germline ends. The length of the CDR3 is 17 residues. CDR3 region: CASSLDASSWLTDTQYF. CDR3 nucleotides: TGTGCCAGCAGCTTAGACGCCAGTTCATGGCTTACAGATACGCAGTATTTT.

The CDR3 DNA sequence: TGTGCCAGCAGTTTATGGCTAGGCAGGGCCTACGAGCAGTACTTC. Amino acid sequence: CASSLWLGRAYEQYF. The V call is TRBV27, the J call TRBJ2-7; maybe TRBD1 (5 bases). CDR1 is MNHEY, CDR2 SMNVEV, per germline (reference sequence). The CDR3 spans 15 residues. Between the trimmed V and J ends, which lost 1 base and 2 bases, there was a span of 12 bases.

The chain uses TRBV10-2 and TRBJ1-2; D gene unclear. This CDR3 contains 13 residues. CDR1 is WSHSY, CDR2 SAAADI, per germline. V dropped 8 bases and J dropped 8 bases, with 18 bases sitting between them. The CDR3 is CASRFGSQMGYTF. The CDR3, as DNA: TGCGCCAGCCGTTTCGGGTCGCAAATGGGCTACACCTTC.

This sequence joins TRBV5-1 and TRBJ1-6; D unclear. Germline V gene lookup returns CDR1 SGHRS and CDR2 YFSETQ. There are 15 residues in the CDR3. The V gene lost 5 bases and the J gene lost 7 bases, with 16 bases spanning the gap. CDR3 sequence: CASSHDTSWNSPLHF. The DNA of the CDR3 is TGCGCCAGCAGTCATGACACATCCTGGAATTCACCCCTCCACTTT.

The V and J genes are TRBV4-1 and TRBJ2-3, with a possible D match to TRBD2 (6 bases). V was cut by 2 bases and J by 5 bases, with 11 bases left in between. This CDR3 is built from 14 residues. Germline V gene lookup returns CDR1 MGHRA and CDR2 YSYEKL. CDR3 region: CASSQQWGGDTQYF. The CDR3 nucleotides read TGCGCCAGCAGCCAACAGTGGGGAGGAGATACGCAGTATTTT.

The V call is TRBV7-9, the J call TRBJ2-2, with D unclear. The CDR3 extends over 12 amino acids. V lost 5 bases and J lost 8, with 9 bases in between. In germline, CDR1 is SEHNR, CDR2 FQNEAQ (reference sequence). For the CDR3, the DNA is TGTGCCAGCAGCCCTTCTAGGGGGGAGCTGTTTTTT. This translates into CASSPSRGELFF.

The V gene is TRBV9, the J gene TRBJ2-2; 11 bases line up with TRBD2. This CDR3 comprises 17 residues. Germline V gene lookup returns CDR1 SGDLS and CDR2 YYNGEE. Germline trimming cut 2 bases from V and 5 bases from J; bases unmatched to any gene: 8. CDR3 nucleotides: TGTGCCAGCAGCGTGGTAGCGGGAGGGCCTAGGACCGGGGAGCTGTTTTTT. It specifies CASSVVAGGPRTGELFF.

The chain recombines TRBV9 with TRBJ1-6, with unresolved D. The germline gives CDR1 SGDLS, CDR2 YYNGEE. CDR3 size: 14 residues. V was cut by 4 bases and J by 7 bases, with 12 bases left in between. The CDR3 nucleotides read TGTGCCAGCAGCCCTCGGACTGACAATTCACCCCTCCACTTT. Its protein is CASSPRTDNSPLHF.

The rearrangement links TRBV5-4 to TRBJ1-1, with a tentative D call TRBD1 (5 bases). V lost 5 bases and J lost 0, with 17 bases in between. The CDR3 contains 16 residues. The germline CDR1 and CDR2 sequences are SGHNT and YYREEE (reference sequence). The CDR3 spells CASRSAGTGMNTEAFF. For the CDR3, the DNA is TGTGCCAGCAGGTCCGCAGGGACGGGAATGAACACTGAAGCTTTCTTT. The variable domain in full, completed from reference TRBV5-4 and TRBJ1-1, reads ETGVTQSPTHLIKTRGQQVTLRCSSQSGHNTVSWYQQALGQGPQFIFQYYREEENGRGNFPPRFSGLQFPNYSSELNVNALELDDSALYLCASRSAGTGMNTEAFFGQGTRLTVV.